This is a list of T cell receptor beta chains from one sample in a study of control samples from healthy donors and cancer patients. This table comes from immunoSEQ multiplex PCR, and its TCRdb copy is limited to in-frame clones, with some not included. The profile shows some 130,000 clones, roughly 92% of them singletons. Sequenced material: blood. Receptor source: a man in his late teens or twenties in good health. Each CDR3 is given with its conserved first and last residue. A D gene is named only where the DNA matches it firmly. Not every row has a clone size; where given, it reads once, few, many or a size class.

TRBV18	TRBD2	TRBJ2-3	-	CASSLTSGVVSTDTQYF	TGTGCCAGCTCACTAACTAGCGGGGTAGTCAGCACAGATACGCAGTATTTT
TRBV19	TRBD2	TRBJ2-3	once	CASKAGGLRWGTDTQYF	TGTGCCAGTAAAGCGGGGGGACTCCGCTGGGGGACAGATACGCAGTATTTT
TRBV9	TRBD1	TRBJ2-2	-	CASSASGQGNTGELFF	TGTGCCAGCAGTGCATCCGGACAGGGTAACACCGGGGAGCTGTTTTTT
TRBV9	TRBD1	TRBJ1-2	-	CASSSRTGNYGYTF	TGTGCCAGCAGCTCCCGGACAGGGAACTATGGCTACACCTTC
TRBV10-1	TRBD1	TRBJ1-6	-	CASSTGEGLNNSPLHF	TGCGCCAGCAGTACAGGGGAGGGACTCAATAATTCACCCCTCCACTTT
TRBV9	TRBD2	TRBJ2-1	-	CASSIYSGGASEQFF	TGTGCCAGCAGCATCTATAGCGGGGGGGCAAGTGAGCAGTTCTTC
TRBV28	TRBD1	TRBJ1-6	-	CASNTQGAHNSPLHF	TGTGCCAGCAATACACAGGGGGCGCATAATTCACCCCTCCACTTT
TRBV2	TRBD1	TRBJ2-5	-	CASSAGQGIETQYF	TGTGCCAGCAGTGCAGGACAGGGGATAGAGACCCAGTACTTC
TRBV25-1	TRBD1	TRBJ1-5	few	CASSEGDRNQPQHF	TGTGCCAGCAGTGAGGGGGACAGAAATCAGCCCCAGCATTTT
TRBV4-1	-	TRBJ2-2	few	CASSQDLLAWTGELFF	TGCGCCAGCAGCCAAGATCTGCTAGCATGGACCGGGGAGCTGTTTTTT
TRBV12-3/TRBV12-4	-	TRBJ1-2	-	CASSFRGADGYTF	TGTGCCAGCAGTTTCCGGGGGGCGGATGGCTACACCTTC
TRBV27	-	TRBJ2-7	-	CASSLRGPPPEQYF	TGTGCCAGCAGTTTACGGGGGCCCCCGCCCGAGCAGTACTTC
TRBV5-1	TRBD2	TRBJ2-7	once	CASSGREPYEQYF	TGCGCCAGCAGCGGGAGGGAACCCTACGAGCAGTACTTC
TRBV9	-	TRBJ1-1	-	CASSPRASMNTEAFF	TGTGCCAGCAGCCCCAGGGCGTCCATGAACACTGAAGCTTTCTTT
TRBV2	-	TRBJ2-1	-	CASTRTAGLNEQFF	TGTGCCAGCACAAGGACGGCGGGGCTGAATGAGCAGTTCTTC
TRBV7-2	TRBD1	TRBJ1-5	-	CASSRTRDRVAPQHF	TGTGCCAGCAGCAGAACCCGGGACAGGGTTGCGCCCCAGCATTTT
TRBV2	-	TRBJ2-7	-	CASRQREQYF	TGTGCCAGCAGACAGCGAGAGCAGTACTTC
TRBV15	-	TRBJ1-2	-	CATSRGGDGYGYTF	TGTGCCACCAGCAGAGGAGGGGACGGGTATGGCTACACCTTC
TRBV24-1	-	TRBJ2-4	-	CATSAASKGAIQYF	TGTGCCACCAGTGCGGCCTCCAAAGGGGCCATTCAGTACTTC
TRBV12-3/TRBV12-4	-	TRBJ2-1	-	CASSWDFTEQFF	TGTGCCAGCAGTTGGGACTTCACGGAGCAGTTCTTC
TRBV6-2/TRBV6-3	TRBD1	TRBJ2-1	-	CASSYFKIRDRTKDNEQFF	TGTGCCAGCAGTTACTTTAAAATAAGGGACAGGACAAAGGACAATGAGCAGTTCTTC
TRBV5-5	-	TRBJ1-4	-	CASSPTATNEKLFF	TGTGCCAGCAGCCCTACAGCAACTAATGAAAAACTGTTTTTT
TRBV20-1	-	TRBJ2-7	-	CSANRANEQYF	TGCAGTGCCAACAGGGCAAACGAGCAGTACTTC
TRBV10-2	TRBD1	TRBJ1-1	-	CASSEGQGGTEAFF	TGCGCCAGCAGTGAAGGACAGGGAGGAACTGAAGCTTTCTTT
TRBV30	-	TRBJ2-5	-	CAWSVTGETQYF	TGTGCCTGGAGTGTGACGGGAGAGACCCAGTACTTC
TRBV4-1	-	TRBJ1-6	few	CASSQALGARESPLHF	TGCGCCAGCAGCCAGGCCTTGGGGGCCCGAGAGTCACCCCTCCACTTT
TRBV4-2	TRBD1	TRBJ2-7	-	CASSPLGQGVYEQYF	TGTGCCAGCAGCCCCCTCGGGCAGGGGGTCTACGAGCAGTACTTC
TRBV9	TRBD2	TRBJ2-1	-	CASSVGSSGGLSYNEQFF	TGTGCCAGCAGCGTAGGTTCTAGCGGGGGCCTGTCCTACAATGAGCAGTTCTTC
TRBV4-1	TRBD1	TRBJ2-6	-	CASTPGTGLTGANVLTF	TGCGCCAGCACCCCGGGGACAGGGCTTACTGGGGCCAACGTCCTGACTTTC
TRBV27	TRBD2	TRBJ2-1	once	CASSPGLAEPYNEQFF	TGTGCCAGCAGTCCGGGACTAGCGGAGCCCTACAATGAGCAGTTCTTC
TRBV19	-	TRBJ2-7	-	CASSMYAGKAYEQYF	TGTGCCAGTAGTATGTATGCAGGGAAAGCCTACGAGCAGTACTTC
TRBV11-2	-	TRBJ1-2	once	CASSLEAAPFSGYTF	TGTGCCAGCAGCTTAGAGGCGGCTCCCTTCTCTGGCTACACCTTC
TRBV10-3	TRBD1	TRBJ1-4	few	CAISPGQGLRNEKLFF	TGTGCCATCAGCCCCGGACAGGGGCTACGTAATGAAAAACTGTTTTTT
TRBV7-3	TRBD2	TRBJ2-3	-	CASSPGPSRGADTQYF	TGTGCCAGCAGCCCTGGACCTTCGCGGGGGGCGGATACGCAGTATTTT
TRBV6-5	-	TRBJ1-4	once	CASSYSAPNEKLFF	TGTGCCAGCAGTTACTCAGCTCCTAATGAAAAACTGTTTTTT
TRBV30	-	TRBJ2-3	-	CAWSAGTYVGDTQYF	TGTGCCTGGAGTGCTGGGACCTACGTGGGAGATACGCAGTATTTT
TRBV18	-	TRBJ2-7	-	CASSPQSLSYEQYF	TGTGCCAGCTCACCCCAGAGCTTATCCTACGAGCAGTACTTC
TRBV9	TRBD2	TRBJ2-7	once	CASSTSGGAIHEQYF	TGTGCCAGCAGCACAAGCGGGGGGGCCATCCACGAGCAGTACTTC
TRBV2	-	TRBJ1-1	once	CASSGQPNTEAFF	TGTGCCAGCAGTGGACAGCCGAACACTGAAGCTTTCTTT
TRBV7-9	-	TRBJ1-1	-	CASSPPARTEAFF	TGTGCCAGCAGCCCGCCGGCTCGGACTGAAGCTTTCTTT
TRBV27	TRBD1	TRBJ2-4	-	CASKGARKNIQYF	TGTGCCAGCAAGGGGGCGCGGAAAAACATTCAGTACTTC
TRBV9	-	TRBJ1-3	-	CATSRGDGNTIYF	TGTGCCACATCTCGGGGGGATGGAAACACCATATATTTT
TRBV6-2/TRBV6-3	-	TRBJ1-5	once	CASSYGGGNQPQHF	TGTGCCAGCAGTTACGGTGGGGGGAATCAGCCCCAGCATTTT
TRBV30	-	TRBJ2-5	-	CAWSLTDGETQYF	TGTGCCTGGAGCCTGACAGACGGAGAGACCCAGTACTTC
TRBV7-2	TRBD1	TRBJ1-5	-	CASSFTGEQPQHF	TGTGCCAGCAGTTTCACAGGGGAACAGCCCCAGCATTTT
TRBV18	-	TRBJ1-1	-	CASSAQGNTEAFF	TGTGCCAGCTCAGCACAGGGGAACACTGAAGCTTTCTTT
TRBV7-3	TRBD2	TRBJ2-5	-	CASSSLLSGGAWETQYF	TGTGCCAGCAGCTCACTACTCAGCGGGGGGGCATGGGAGACCCAGTACTTC
TRBV20-1	-	TRBJ2-1	-	CSASSARRHPPASYNEQFF	TGCAGTGCTAGTAGTGCCAGGCGACATCCCCCAGCCTCCTACAATGAGCAGTTCTTC
TRBV5-1	-	TRBJ2-3	once	CASSFQVGGATDTQYF	TGCGCCAGCAGCTTCCAGGTGGGGGGGGCCACAGATACGCAGTATTTT
TRBV5-4	-	TRBJ1-1	-	CASSNRETEAFF	TGTGCCAGCAGTAACAGGGAAACAGAAGCTTTCTTT
TRBV29-1	TRBD2	TRBJ2-5	-	CSVKTPGRETQYF	TGCAGCGTCAAGACACCCGGGAGGGAGACCCAGTACTTC
TRBV7-9	-	TRBJ1-2	-	CASSLVNIGLYGYTF	TGTGCCAGCAGCTTAGTAAATATTGGCCTCTATGGCTACACCTTC
TRBV7-2	-	TRBJ2-3	few	CASSLLAWGGGDTQYF	TGTGCCAGCAGCTTACTGGCGTGGGGGGGCGGAGATACGCAGTATTTT
TRBV12-3/TRBV12-4	-	TRBJ2-2	-	CASGPSNTGELFF	TGTGCCAGCGGTCCGTCCAACACCGGGGAGCTGTTTTTT
TRBV6-6	TRBD2	TRBJ2-7	-	CASSPRLAVLREQYF	TGTGCCAGCAGTCCTAGACTAGCGGTGCTTCGCGAGCAGTACTTC